Given below is one T cell receptor (beta chain) in context. This entry belongs to a study of human T cells and chemical hapten exposure. The time point was: pre-sensitization, week 0. Described treatment: therapeutic diphenylcyclopropenone sensitization with weekly scalp DPC. In TCRdb, the RACE reads were re-called with MiXCR into one record per CDR3 protein. The sample yields about 180,000 distinct CDR3 sequences, just under 30% seen once. The sequence was collected from a woman aged 25 to 45 with alopecia areata. Some clones in this sample may be carry-over from other donors' samples. The sample in question was whole blood, obtained in connection with sensitization to the hapten diphenylcyclopropenone (DPC).

The chain's CDR3 is CASRGQASYNEQFF. Here the CDR3 DNA reads TGTGCCAGCAGGGGACAGGCCTCCTACAATGAGCAGTTCTTC. This chain links TRBV5-5 with TRBJ2-1, with TRBD1 matching 8 bases. Germline loops: CDR1 SGHKS, CDR2 YYEKEE (reference sequence). The CDR3 consists of 14 residues. V shed 5 bases and J 0 bases; nucleotides not matched to a gene: 1.